This T cell receptor (beta chain) is drawn from a study of cytomegalovirus exposure and HLA in healthy donors. Details on this clone: At the DNA level, this CDR3 is encoded by other sequences in the same sample as well.

In nominal health when sampled, donors likely had unrecorded immune exposures nonetheless. Germline V gene lookup returns CDR1 SGHAT and CDR2 FQNNGV. Trimming cost V 2 bases and J 5 bases, with 3 bases left between them. There are 11 residues in the CDR3. The PCR ran on 60 Vbeta and 13 Jbeta primers. Only in-frame clones appear in the TCRdb table, and some are missing; sequencing was by immunoSEQ multiplex PCR. The sample has under 150,000 clones, roughly three quarters seen once. The chain recombines TRBV11-2 with TRBJ1-1, with no clear D. The sequenced sample was PBMCs. This receptor was identified in a woman aged 40 to 50 in good health and CMV-seronegative. The CDR3 region has the DNA TGTGCCAGCAGCTTATTAACTGAAGCTTTCTTT. This codes for CASSLLTEAFF. Combining the CDR3 with reference TRBV11-2 and TRBJ1-1 gives the whole variable domain EAGVAQSPRYKIIEKRQSVAFWCNPISGHATLYWYQQILGQGPKLLIQFQNNGVVDDSQLPKDRFSAERLKGVDSTLKIQPAKLEDSAVYLCASSLLTEAFFGQGTRLTVV.